These T cell receptor beta chains were read from a single sample in a study of T cell responses to AZD1222 COVID-19 vaccine. Some clones are missing from TCRdb's copy, which holds only in-frame ones; the method was immunoSEQ multiplex PCR. The data contain under 150,000 clones, 90% to 95% of them singletons. The sample here was peripheral blood, taken on day 0 of AZD1222 vaccination. The receptors come from an adult in good health. CDR3s include the opening cysteine and the closing phenylalanine or tryptophan. The order of the fields is J gene, D gene, V gene, CDR3 protein, CDR3 DNA. D genes are given only for firm matches.

TRBJ1-1 TRBD1 TRBV5-1 CASSSGQGNTEAFF TGCGCCAGCAGCTCGGGACAGGGGAACACTGAAGCTTTCTTT
TRBJ1-2 . TRBV28 CASSRGPTGGYGYTF TGTGCCAGCAGCCGGGGCCCGACCGGGGGCTATGGCTACACCTTC
TRBJ2-2 . TRBV10-3 CASMARDTNTGELFF TGTGCCAGCATGGCCCGGGACACTAACACCGGGGAGCTGTTTTTT
TRBJ1-1 . TRBV28 CASSLPQGGGTEAFF TGTGCCAGCAGTTTACCGCAGGGTGGAGGCACTGAAGCTTTCTTT
TRBJ2-7 . TRBV12-3/TRBV12-4 CASSFGTHYEQYF TGTGCCAGCAGTTTCGGGACACACTACGAGCAGTACTTC
TRBJ2-1 TRBD2 TRBV2 CASSALAGGKALWEQFF TGTGCCAGCAGTGCGCTAGCGGGGGGAAAGGCGCTGTGGGAGCAGTTCTTC
TRBJ2-2 . TRBV7-2 CASSANTGELFF TGTGCCAGCAGCGCCAACACCGGGGAGCTGTTTTTT
TRBJ1-1 TRBD1 TRBV6-5 CASSYTDRPMEAFF TGTGCCAGCAGTTACACGGACAGGCCCATGGAGGCTTTCTTT
TRBJ1-1 TRBD1 TRBV30 CAWRNERTGGTEAFF TGTGCCTGGAGGAACGAGAGGACAGGGGGGACTGAAGCTTTCTTT
TRBJ2-1 . TRBV10-3 CAISDPPPYGQFF TGTGCCATCAGTGACCCCCCACCCTATGGGCAGTTCTTC
TRBJ1-5 TRBD1 TRBV19 CASSRTGTGYSGDGQPQHF TGTGCCAGTAGCAGGACCGGGACAGGGTATTCAGGTGACGGTCAGCCCCAGCATTTT
TRBJ2-7 . TRBV18 CASRSPGEIGSSYEQYF TGTGCCAGCCGATCTCCAGGGGAAATTGGAAGCTCCTACGAGCAGTACTTC
TRBJ2-5 . TRBV19 CASTLGSTGETQYF TGTGCCAGTACCCTGGGCTCAACCGGGGAGACCCAGTACTTC
TRBJ2-7 TRBD1 TRBV28 CASRSGTGGLYEQYF TGTGCCAGCAGGTCCGGGACAGGGGGGCTCTACGAGCAGTACTTC
TRBJ1-1 . TRBV27 CASSFSISGTVNTEAFF TGTGCCAGCAGTTTTTCGATTTCAGGGACGGTGAACACTGAAGCTTTCTTT
TRBJ2-6 TRBD1 TRBV7-9 CASSPRDRRPGANVLTF TGTGCCAGCAGCCCCCGGGACAGGCGGCCTGGGGCCAACGTCCTGACTTTC